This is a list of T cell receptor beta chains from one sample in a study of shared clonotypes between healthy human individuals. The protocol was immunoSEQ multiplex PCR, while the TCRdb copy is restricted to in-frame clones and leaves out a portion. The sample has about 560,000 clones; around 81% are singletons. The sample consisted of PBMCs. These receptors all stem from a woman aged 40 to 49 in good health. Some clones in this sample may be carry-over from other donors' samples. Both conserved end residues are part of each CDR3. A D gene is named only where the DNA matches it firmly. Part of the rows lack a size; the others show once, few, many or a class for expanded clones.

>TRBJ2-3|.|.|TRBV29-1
CSVEDQGTDTQYF
TGCAGCGTTGAAGATCAGGGGACAGATACGCAGTATTTT
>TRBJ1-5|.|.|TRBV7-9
CASSLDWQPQHF
TGTGCCAGCAGCCTCGATTGGCAGCCCCAGCATTTT
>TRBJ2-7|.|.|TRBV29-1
CSVLVRGENEQYF
TGCAGCGTTTTGGTCAGGGGGGAGAACGAGCAGTACTTC
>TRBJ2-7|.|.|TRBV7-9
CASSPRSYEQYF
TGTGCCAGCAGCCCCCGCTCCTACGAGCAGTACTTC
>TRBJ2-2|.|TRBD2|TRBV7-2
CASSPRTSGNTGELFF
TGTGCCAGCAGCCCCCGGACTAGCGGGAACACCGGGGAGCTGTTTTTT
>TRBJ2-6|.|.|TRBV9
CASSASGAHGANVLTF
TGTGCCAGCAGCGCCTCAGGGGCACATGGGGCCAACGTCCTGACTTTC
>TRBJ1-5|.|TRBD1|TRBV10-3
CAISAQGARGNQPQHF
TGTGCCATCAGCGCCCAGGGGGCACGGGGCAATCAGCCCCAGCATTTT
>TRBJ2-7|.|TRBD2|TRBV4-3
CASSQEWAGEFYEQYF
TGCGCCAGCAGCCAAGAATGGGCGGGAGAGTTTTACGAGCAGTACTTC
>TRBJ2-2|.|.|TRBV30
CAGPGLHGELFF
TGTGCCGGACCGGGACTCCACGGGGAGCTGTTTTTT
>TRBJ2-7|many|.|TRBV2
CASRVDRREQYF
TGTGCCAGCAGGGTAGACAGGCGCGAGCAGTACTTC
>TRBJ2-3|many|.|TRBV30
CAWSSSTDTQYF
TGTGCCTGGTCCTCATCCACAGATACGCAGTATTTT
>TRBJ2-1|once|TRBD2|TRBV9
CASSQDSPGTSGRAKYNEQFF
TGTGCCAGCAGCCAGGATTCACCTGGGACTAGCGGGAGGGCCAAGTACAATGAGCAGTTCTTC
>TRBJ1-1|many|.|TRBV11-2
CASSLEPDVNTEAFF
TGTGCCAGCAGCTTAGAACCAGATGTGAACACTGAAGCTTTCTTT
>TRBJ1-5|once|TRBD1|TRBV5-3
CARSQKGRTGQNQPQHF
TGTGCCAGAAGCCAGAAGGGGCGGACAGGTCAGAATCAGCCCCAGCATTTT
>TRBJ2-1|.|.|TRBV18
CASSPRPLSSYNEQFF
TGTGCCAGCTCACCACGGCCGTTGAGCTCCTACAATGAGCAGTTCTTC
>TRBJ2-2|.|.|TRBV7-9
CAGRAWRTGELFF
TGTGCCGGACGGGCCTGGCGGACCGGGGAGCTGTTTTTT
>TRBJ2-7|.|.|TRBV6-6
CAHRGTNSYEQYF
TGTGCCCACCGAGGGACCAACTCCTACGAGCAGTACTTC
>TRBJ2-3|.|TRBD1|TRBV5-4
CASSLESGGGADTQYF
TGTGCCAGCAGCTTGGAGTCAGGGGGCGGCGCAGATACGCAGTATTTT
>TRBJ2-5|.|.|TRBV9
CASSVETEETQYF
TGTGCCAGCAGCGTAGAGACCGAAGAGACCCAGTACTTC
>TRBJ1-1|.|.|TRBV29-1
CSANSLGRNTEAFF
TGCAGCGCCAACTCTTTGGGTAGGAACACTGAAGCTTTCTTT
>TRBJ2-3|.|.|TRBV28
CASSKWGEADTQYF
TGTGCCAGCAGTAAATGGGGGGAGGCGGATACGCAGTATTTT
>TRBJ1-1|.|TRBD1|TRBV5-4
CASSPDRVNTEAFF
TGTGCCAGCAGCCCGGACAGGGTGAACACTGAAGCTTTCTTT
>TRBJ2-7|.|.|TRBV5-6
CASSFVLTGLGEQYF
TGTGCCAGCAGCTTCGTTCTAACAGGGCTTGGGGAGCAGTACTTC
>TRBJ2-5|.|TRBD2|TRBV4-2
CASSRGTSGKGVEETQYF
TGTGCCAGCAGCCGCGGGACTAGCGGGAAGGGGGTAGAAGAGACCCAGTACTTC
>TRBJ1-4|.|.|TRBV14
CASSTSPTWEKLFF
TGTGCCAGCAGCACCTCCCCGACTTGGGAAAAACTGTTTTTT
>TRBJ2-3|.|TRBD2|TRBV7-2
CASRVAGGTDTQYF
TGTGCCAGCAGGGTAGCGGGAGGAACAGATACGCAGTATTTT
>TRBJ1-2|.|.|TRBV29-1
CSAQPGQNYGYTF
TGCAGCGCCCAACCAGGACAGAACTATGGCTACACCTTC
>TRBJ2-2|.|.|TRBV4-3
CASSQGRWAGELFF
TGCGCCAGCAGCCAAGGGAGGTGGGCCGGGGAGCTGTTTTTT
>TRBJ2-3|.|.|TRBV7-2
CASSPTFADTQYF
TGTGCCAGCAGCCCCACCTTCGCGGATACGCAGTATTTT
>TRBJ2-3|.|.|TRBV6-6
CASSYSPDTQYF
TGTGCCAGCAGTTACTCCCCAGATACGCAGTATTTT
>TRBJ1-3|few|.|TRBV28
CASSTASFSGNTIYF
TGTGCCAGCAGCACCGCCAGTTTCTCTGGAAACACCATATATTTT
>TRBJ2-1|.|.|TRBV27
CASSPHQRTGSWHEQFF
TGTGCCAGCAGTCCCCACCAACGGACGGGGAGTTGGCATGAGCAGTTCTTC
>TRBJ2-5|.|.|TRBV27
CASDGGLETQYF
TGTGCCAGCGATGGGGGGCTGGAGACCCAGTACTTC
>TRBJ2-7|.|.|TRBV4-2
CASSQDTGRQYF
TGTGCCAGCAGCCAAGATACAGGGCGACAGTACTTC
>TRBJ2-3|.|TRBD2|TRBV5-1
CASSLTGTSGSLTDTQYF
TGCGCCAGCAGCTTGACCGGGACTAGCGGGTCCCTCACAGATACGCAGTATTTT
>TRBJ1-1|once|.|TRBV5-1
CASRMTGKFRDTEAFF
TGCGCCAGCAGAATGACAGGTAAGTTCCGGGACACTGAAGCTTTCTTT
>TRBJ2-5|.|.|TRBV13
CASSSWGETQYF
TGTGCCAGCAGCTCATGGGGGGAGACCCAGTACTTC
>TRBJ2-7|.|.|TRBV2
CASVYSYEQYF
TGTGCCAGCGTCTACTCCTACGAGCAGTACTTC
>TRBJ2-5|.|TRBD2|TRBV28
CASMTGGVETQYF
TGTGCCAGCATGACGGGAGGGGTAGAGACCCAGTACTTC
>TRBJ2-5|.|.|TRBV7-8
CASSLFRETQYF
TGTGCCAGCAGCTTATTCAGAGAGACCCAGTACTTC
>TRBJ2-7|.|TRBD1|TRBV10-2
CASKWGTGLYEQYF
TGCGCCAGCAAATGGGGGACAGGACTCTACGAGCAGTACTTC
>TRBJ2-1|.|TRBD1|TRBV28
CASSSPSDRVTFGQFF
TGTGCCAGCAGTTCCCCTTCGGACAGGGTCACGTTCGGGCAGTTCTTC
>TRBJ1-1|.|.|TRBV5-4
CASSLERVNTEAFF
TGTGCCAGCAGCTTGGAAAGAGTGAACACTGAAGCTTTCTTT
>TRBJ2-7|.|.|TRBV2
CASSELLYEQYF
TGTGCCAGCAGTGAACTGCTATACGAGCAGTACTTC
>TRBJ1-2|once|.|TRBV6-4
CASSEGPNNYGYTF
TGTGCCAGCAGTGAGGGGCCCAATAACTATGGCTACACCTTC
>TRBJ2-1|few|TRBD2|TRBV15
CATSRDGDYNNEQFF
TGTGCCACCAGCAGAGATGGGGACTACAACAATGAGCAGTTCTTC
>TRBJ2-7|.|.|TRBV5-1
CASSLVGLIYEQYF
TGCGCCAGCAGCTTGGTAGGACTTATCTACGAGCAGTACTTC
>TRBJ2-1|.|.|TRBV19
CASSISVAYNEQFF
TGTGCCAGTAGTATTAGCGTGGCCTACAATGAGCAGTTCTTC
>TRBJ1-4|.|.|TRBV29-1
CSVQTPGEKLFF
TGCAGCGTTCAGACCCCTGGAGAAAAACTGTTTTTT
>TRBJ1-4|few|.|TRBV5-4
CASSLPTGEKLFF
TGTGCCAGCAGCTTGCCGACGGGGGAAAAACTGTTTTTT
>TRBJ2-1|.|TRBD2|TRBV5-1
CASSLLAGEVNEQFF
TGCGCCAGCAGCTTACTAGCGGGAGAGGTTAATGAGCAGTTCTTC
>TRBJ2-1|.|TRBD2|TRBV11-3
CASSLRGSGGNEQFF
TGTGCCAGCAGCTTACGCGGGAGTGGCGGCAATGAGCAGTTCTTC
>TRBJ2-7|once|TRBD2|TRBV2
CASRAGLAGSYEQYF
TGTGCCAGCAGAGCGGGACTAGCGGGATCCTACGAGCAGTACTTC
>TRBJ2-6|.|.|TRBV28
CASSSHVRAGANVLTF
TGTGCCAGCAGTTCTCACGTTCGAGCTGGGGCCAACGTCCTGACTTTC
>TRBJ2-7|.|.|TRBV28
CASSLWDLHEVHEQYF
TGTGCCAGCAGTTTATGGGACCTCCACGAGGTCCACGAGCAGTACTTC
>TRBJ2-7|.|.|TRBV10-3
CAISATPDEQYF
TGTGCCATCAGTGCCACCCCAGACGAGCAGTACTTC
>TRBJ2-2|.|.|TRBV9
CASSVVAENTGELFF
TGTGCCAGCAGCGTAGTCGCTGAGAACACCGGGGAGCTGTTTTTT